This is a list of T cell receptor beta chains from one sample in a study of blood T cell repertoires in COVID-19. Profiled with immunoSEQ multiplex PCR; TCRdb holds only in-frame clones, not every one. The sample includes fewer than 180,000 clones, more than 75% of them seen just once. Sequencing used peripheral blood. Source of these receptors: a man aged 65 to 85 with acute or convalescent COVID-19. CDR3s include the opening cysteine and the closing phenylalanine or tryptophan. The D gene is left open where the match is weak. Not every row has a clone size; where given, it reads once, few, many or a size class.

size	D	J	V	CDR3	DNA
once	.	TRBJ2-2	TRBV6-5	CASGSANTGELFF	TGTGCCAGCGGTAGCGCGAACACCGGGGAGCTGTTTTTT
.	.	TRBJ1-4	TRBV6-5	CASRARSEKLFF	TGTGCCAGCAGAGCGAGAAGTGAAAAACTGTTTTTT
.	.	TRBJ1-6	TRBV27	CASSQIQGVYNSPLHF	TGTGCCAGCAGTCAAATACAGGGCGTATATAATTCACCCCTCCACTTT
.	.	TRBJ2-2	TRBV5-6	CASSPLEVMANTGELFF	TGTGCCAGCAGCCCTCTGGAGGTCATGGCGAACACCGGGGAGCTGTTTTTT
.	.	TRBJ2-1	TRBV2	CASSRQVLYSYNEQFF	TGTGCCAGCAGCCGACAGGTCCTATACTCCTACAATGAGCAGTTCTTC
.	TRBD2	TRBJ2-1	TRBV5-1	CASSPYSGGAVYNEQFF	TGCGCCAGCAGCCCTTACAGCGGGGGGGCGGTCTACAATGAGCAGTTCTTC
.	TRBD1	TRBJ2-7	TRBV6-6	CASTGRDRGFYEQYF	TGTGCCAGCACCGGCCGGGACAGGGGATTTTACGAGCAGTACTTC
.	.	TRBJ1-6	TRBV5-1	CASSLRTDPNSPLHF	TGCGCCAGCAGCCTGCGGACAGACCCTAATTCACCCCTCCACTTT
.	.	TRBJ2-5	TRBV5-5	CASSLPGDQETQYF	TGTGCCAGCAGCTTACCGGGAGACCAAGAGACCCAGTACTTC
.	TRBD1	TRBJ2-1	TRBV5-5	CASSWGDRARYTQFF	TGTGCCAGCAGCTGGGGGGACAGGGCGAGGTATACCCAGTTCTTC
.	.	TRBJ2-5	TRBV5-1	CASKTGETQYF	TGCGCCAGCAAGACTGGGGAGACCCAGTACTTC
.	.	TRBJ1-4	TRBV28	CASRPDSANEKLFF	TGTGCCAGCAGACCGGACAGTGCTAATGAAAAACTGTTTTTT
.	TRBD1	TRBJ1-4	TRBV5-1	CASSGGTGNEKLFF	TGCGCCAGCAGCGGCGGGACAGGAAATGAAAAACTGTTTTTT
.	TRBD2	TRBJ2-1	TRBV5-4	CASSRTSGRDYNEQFF	TGTGCCAGCAGCAGGACTAGCGGGAGGGACTACAATGAGCAGTTCTTC
.	.	TRBJ1-5	TRBV29-1	CSVVISGGADQPQHF	TGCAGCGTCGTTATATCGGGAGGAGCGGATCAGCCCCAGCATTTT
.	TRBD2	TRBJ2-5	TRBV6-5	CASSYRASGGEETQYF	TGTGCCAGCAGTTACAGGGCTAGCGGGGGGGAAGAGACCCAGTACTTC
.	TRBD1	TRBJ1-4	TRBV16	CASSQSATGGNEKLFF	TGTGCCAGCAGCCAATCAGCGACAGGGGGAAATGAAAAACTGTTTTTT
.	TRBD2	TRBJ2-7	TRBV5-1	CASSLAISGDYEQYF	TGCGCCAGCAGCTTGGCCATCAGCGGGGACTACGAGCAGTACTTC
.	.	TRBJ1-2	TRBV7-9	CASRSGQSYGYTF	TGTGCCAGCAGGAGTGGACAGTCTTATGGCTACACCTTC
.	TRBD2	TRBJ2-2	TRBV6-5	CASSYSWTSLTGELFF	TGTGCCAGCAGTTACTCCTGGACTAGTCTTACCGGGGAGCTGTTTTTT
few	TRBD2	TRBJ2-2	TRBV5-4	CIAGTGTGELFF	TGTATAGCGGGGACTGGGACCGGGGAGCTGTTTTTT
.	.	TRBJ1-5	TRBV5-5	CASSLGVGGNQPQHF	TGTGCCAGCAGCTTGGGGGTAGGGGGCAATCAGCCCCAGCATTTT
.	TRBD1	TRBJ1-2	TRBV28	CASSLRGGAGYGYTF	TGTGCCAGCAGTTTAAGAGGGGGCGCGGGCTATGGCTACACCTTC
.	.	TRBJ2-7	TRBV6-5	CASRRGQLPYEQYF	TGTGCCAGCCGAAGAGGGCAGTTACCCTACGAGCAGTACTTC
.	.	TRBJ1-1	TRBV5-1	CASTPARGNTEAFF	TGCGCCAGCACCCCGGCCCGGGGGAACACTGAAGCTTTCTTT
.	.	TRBJ2-2	TRBV5-4	CASSRAGVDGELFF	TGTGCCAGCAGCAGGGCAGGGGTCGACGGGGAGCTGTTTTTT
.	TRBD1	TRBJ1-2	TRBV24-1	CATSGTGGGYTF	TGTGCCACCAGTGGGACAGGGGGCGGCTACACCTTC
.	.	TRBJ1-2	TRBV25-1	CASSESSPGYGYTF	TGTGCCAGCAGTGAATCATCCCCAGGTTATGGCTACACCTTC
.	.	TRBJ2-7	TRBV6-5	CASRGKTGAYEQYF	TGTGCCAGCAGGGGTAAAACAGGAGCCTACGAGCAGTACTTC
once	TRBD1	TRBJ2-7	TRBV6-5	CASSKTGTDYEQYF	TGTGCCAGCAGTAAGACCGGGACAGACTACGAGCAGTACTTC
.	.	TRBJ1-2	TRBV3-1/TRBV3-2	CASSNSEGFGYTF	TGTGCCAGCAGTAATTCGGAGGGCTTCGGCTACACCTTC
.	.	TRBJ1-5	TRBV28	CASFGQPRSSNQPQHF	TGTGCCAGCTTCGGACAGCCAAGATCTAGCAATCAGCCCCAGCATTTT
.	TRBD1	TRBJ2-7	TRBV29-1	CSVAVTGGNEQYF	TGCAGCGTTGCCGTGACAGGGGGCAACGAGCAGTACTTC
.	TRBD1	TRBJ1-2	TRBV28	CASSPRTGGRYGYTF	TGTGCCAGCAGTCCAAGGACAGGGGGTCGCTATGGCTACACCTTC
few	.	TRBJ2-7	TRBV2	CASSRPAGAYEQYF	TGTGCCAGCAGTCGTCCCGCAGGGGCCTACGAGCAGTACTTC
.	TRBD1	TRBJ1-2	TRBV28	CASSLQGGNGYTF	TGTGCCAGCAGTTTACAGGGGGGAAATGGCTACACCTTC
.	.	TRBJ2-1	TRBV5-1	CASSPSGGGGEQFF	TGCGCCAGCAGCCCGTCAGGAGGGGGGGGTGAGCAGTTCTTC
.	.	TRBJ1-2	TRBV4-2	CASSQGREANYGYTF	TGTGCCAGCAGCCAAGGCCGGGAAGCTAACTATGGCTACACCTTC
.	TRBD2	TRBJ2-3	TRBV6-6	CASSYFLAGGSDTQYF	TGTGCCAGCAGTTACTTCCTAGCGGGAGGATCGGATACGCAGTATTTT
.	TRBD1	TRBJ1-2	TRBV18	CASSPGTGNGYTF	TGTGCCAGCTCACCCGGGACAGGGAATGGCTACACCTTC
.	.	TRBJ2-7	TRBV10-3	CAITGQWTGEQYF	TGTGCCATCACCGGACAGTGGACGGGGGAGCAGTACTTC
.	.	TRBJ2-7	TRBV25-1	CASSESTGKTYEQYF	TGTGCCAGCAGTGAATCAACGGGGAAAACCTACGAGCAGTACTTC
.	.	TRBJ2-7	TRBV11-2	CASSLDFQGMSEQYF	TGTGCCAGCAGCTTAGATTTCCAGGGCATGAGCGAGCAGTACTTC
.	TRBD1	TRBJ2-1	TRBV7-9	CASSLRGQGIDEQFF	TGTGCCAGCAGCCTCCGCGGACAGGGTATCGATGAGCAGTTCTTC
.	TRBD1	TRBJ1-2	TRBV2	CASNLQQGAGGYTF	TGTGCCAGCAACCTACAACAGGGGGCTGGGGGCTACACCTTC
.	TRBD1	TRBJ1-2	TRBV4-2	CASSQDPGQQLLLGGYTF	TGTGCCAGCAGCCAAGACCCGGGACAGCAACTCTTGCTCGGTGGCTACACCTTC
.	.	TRBJ2-5	TRBV30	CAWSKGGTPEETQYF	TGTGCCTGGAGTAAGGGGGGGACCCCCGAAGAGACCCAGTACTTC
.	TRBD1	TRBJ2-1	TRBV24-1	CATSDLGTDNEQFF	TGTGCCACCAGTGATTTGGGGACAGACAATGAGCAGTTCTTC
.	.	TRBJ2-7	TRBV28	CASSGGGPYEQYF	TGTGCCAGCAGTGGAGGGGGCCCCTACGAGCAGTACTTC
.	.	TRBJ2-6	TRBV19	CASKPLPQSGANVLTF	TGTGCCAGTAAACCCCTCCCCCAGTCTGGGGCCAACGTCCTGACTTTC
.	TRBD1	TRBJ1-4	TRBV5-1	CASSLGGTGKNEKLFF	TGCGCCAGCAGCTTGGGAGGGACAGGGAAGAATGAAAAACTGTTTTTT
.	.	TRBJ1-2	TRBV27	CASSLNRYYGYTF	TGTGCCAGCAGTTTAAACAGATATTATGGCTACACCTTC
.	.	TRBJ1-2	TRBV19	CASSITLVYGYTF	TGTGCCAGTAGTATAACCCTAGTCTATGGCTACACCTTC
.	.	TRBJ2-3	TRBV6-6	CASRARVTTDTQYF	TGTGCCAGCCGGGCCAGGGTTACCACAGATACGCAGTATTTT
.	TRBD2	TRBJ2-3	TRBV7-8	CASRSAGGRADTQYF	TGTGCCAGCAGGAGTGCGGGAGGGCGGGCAGATACGCAGTATTTT
.	TRBD1	TRBJ1-2	TRBV9	CASSAGTGGYGYTF	TGTGCCAGCAGCGCCGGGACAGGGGGCTATGGCTACACCTTC
once	.	TRBJ2-7	TRBV5-4	CASSLGQGLNEQYF	TGTGCCAGCAGCTTGGGCCAGGGGCTAAACGAGCAGTACTTC